These 9 T cell receptor beta chains were all obtained from the same sample, sequenced in a study of a mutant IDH1 vaccine in newly diagnosed glioma. No cognate antigen is known for these TCRs. Here immunoSEQ multiplex PCR was the method, and the copy in TCRdb shows in-frame clones only, minus some. This sample yields around 50,000 clones, of which about 77% are seen a single time; around 4.9% belongs to the top ten. Indicated time point: week 5, during vaccination. With topical imiquimod, each dose of the vaccine consisted of 300 ug of mutant IDH1 20-mer peptide. The sequencing used PBMCs, collected from a glioma patient whose treatment included an IDH1 peptide vaccine. Receptor source: a man aged 45-60 years with glioma.

The gene calls are TRBV30 and TRBJ2-5, with a tentative D call TRBD1 (5 bases). The CDR3 loop spans 10 amino acids. Trimming stripped 3 bases from V and 14 bases from J, with 13 bases between. Germline-derived CDR1 and CDR2 are GTSNPN and SVGIG (reference sequence). For the CDR3, the DNA is TGTGCCTGGAGCGAAGCGACAGTTTACTTC. It is translated as CAWSEATVYF.

The chain couples TRBV5-1 to TRBJ2-5, with D possibly called TRBD1 or TRBD2 (5 bases each). Germline V gene sequence: CDR1 SGHRS, CDR2 YFSETQ. This CDR3 comprises 13 residues. V was pared by 5 bases and J by 10 bases, with 18 bases between. CDR3 coding DNA: TGCGCCAGCAGTCCACGGGACGGTGGAGACCAGTACTTC. This encodes CASSPRDGGDQYF.

The chain carries TRBV6-6 and TRBJ1-4, with D unresolved. The CDR3 sequence is 15 residues long. The V and J ends lost 2 bases and 3 bases respectively, with 10 bases between them. The V gene's germline CDR1 is MNHNY and CDR2 SVGAGI (reference sequence). The CDR3 sequence is CASSYKGGSNEKLFF. In DNA form, the CDR3 reads TGTGCCAGCAGTTACAAGGGCGGATCTAATGAAAAACTGTTTTTT.

The count of this clone is one. The CDR3 reads CASRKDITGEKLFF. The CDR3 region has the DNA TGTGCCAGTAGGAAAGACATTACGGGCGAAAAACTGTTTTTT. The chain is built from TRBV19 and TRBJ1-4; D not resolved. The V end was cut by 6 bases, the J end by 8 bases, with 16 bases between. This CDR3 is 14 amino acids long. In germline, CDR1 is LNHDA, CDR2 SQIVND (reference sequence).

The chain couples TRBV5-6 to TRBJ2-2, with D unclear. Germline V lookup: CDR1 SGHDT, CDR2 YYEEEE. This CDR3 spans 13 amino acids. V was clipped by 4 bases and J by 5 bases, with 9 bases between them. CDR3 bases: TGTGCCAGCAGCCCCCCCTGGACCGGGGAGCTGTTTTTT. Protein product: CASSPPWTGELFF.

The V gene is TRBV5-4, the J gene TRBJ2-5; 7 nucleotides agree with TRBD2. Per the germline V gene, CDR1 is SGHNT and CDR2 is YYREEE (reference sequence). V was clipped by 0 bases and J by 6 bases; unmatched bases: 5. The CDR3 contains 14 residues. The CDR3 loop reads CASSLDPAGKTQYF. The CDR3 DNA follows: TGTGCCAGCAGCTTGGACCCAGCGGGGAAGACCCAGTACTTC.

The chain recombines TRBV5-5 with TRBJ1-2; D is ambiguous. V gave up 4 bases and J gave up 2 bases, with 9 bases separating them. The CDR3 extends over 13 amino acids. Germline CDR1 SGHKS, CDR2 YYEKEE (reference sequence). CDR3 coding DNA: TGTGCCAGCAGCCAGGACGGGAACTATGGCTACACCTTC. As protein: CASSQDGNYGYTF.

The V and J genes are TRBV5-4 and TRBJ1-1; a possible D gene is TRBD1 (5 bases). Trimming removed 6 bases from V and 1 base from J, with 13 bases in between. The CDR3 covers 14 residues. Germline CDR1 reads SGHNT; CDR2 reads YYREEE (reference sequence). The CDR3 sequence is CASNPGRANTEAFF. The CDR3, as DNA: TGTGCCAGCAACCCAGGCAGGGCGAACACTGAAGCTTTCTTT.

On this clone itself: This sample includes further DNA sequences coding for the same CDR3. The chain recombines TRBV6-5 with TRBJ2-1, with TRBD2 matching over 12 bases. The V and J ends lost 6 bases and 1 base, in that order; junction bases with no gene match: 1. The CDR3 has 15 residues. Germline CDR1 is MNHEY and CDR2 is SVGAGI. CDR3 nucleotide sequence: TGTGCCAGCAGGACTAGCGGGAGTTCCTACAATGAGCAGTTCTTC. The encoded protein is CASRTSGSSYNEQFF.